The 8 T cell receptor beta chains in this list originate from one sample, sequenced in a study of blood T cell repertoires in COVID-19. Sequencing used immunoSEQ multiplex PCR; TCRdb keeps in-frame clones, though not all of them. Of 170,000 or so clones in the sample, approximately 84% were seen once. Input material: PBMCs or T cells enriched from blood (not recorded which). The receptors derive from a woman aged 45-60 years who had recovered from COVID-19.

The rearrangement links TRBV5-1 to TRBJ2-7; D is possibly TRBD2 (6 bases). V lost 0 bases and J lost 5, with 12 bases in between. The CDR3 length is 14 residues. The germline gives CDR1 SGHRS, CDR2 YFSETQ. The CDR3 protein is CASSLERLVDEQYF. The DNA for the CDR3 is TGCGCCAGCAGCTTGGAGAGACTAGTCGACGAGCAGTACTTC.

J is TRBJ1-2 and V is TRBV3-1 (or the pseudogene TRBV3-2); D may be TRBD1 (6 bases). V shed 5 bases and J shed 8 bases, with 15 bases lying between them. The CDR3 consists of 13 residues. Germline V lookup: CDR1 LGHDT, CDR2 YNNKEL (reference sequence). CDR3 in DNA: TGTGCCAGCAGCAGAATACTACAGGGAGGCTACACCTTC. The encoded protein is CASSRILQGGYTF.

The rearrangement links TRBV5-4 to TRBJ1-2; 9 bases line up with TRBD1. Trimming cost V 4 bases and J 5 bases; bases outside gene matches: 6. Germline V gene data show CDR1 as SGHNT and CDR2 as YYREEE (reference sequence). This CDR3 has 14 amino acids. The CDR3 loop reads CASSLDRGGYGYTF. The CDR3 nucleotides are TGTGCCAGCAGCCTGGACAGGGGTGGATATGGCTACACCTTC. Full variable domain (outside the CDR3, taken from reference TRBV5-4 and TRBJ1-2): ETGVTQSPTHLIKTRGQQVTLRCSSQSGHNTVSWYQQALGQGPQFIFQYYREEENGRGNFPPRFSGLQFPNYSSELNVNALELDDSALYLCASSLDRGGYGYTFGSGTRLTVV.

The chain combines TRBV3-1 (or the pseudogene TRBV3-2) with TRBJ2-1; 11 bases are a match to TRBD2. This CDR3 spans 16 amino acids. Germline-derived CDR1 and CDR2 are LGHDT and YNNKEL (reference sequence). Trimming took 1 base from V and 9 from J; bases not matched to a gene: 8. CDR3 coding DNA: TGTGCCAGCAGCCAAGGGGGACTAGCGGCCGGGAGTGAGCAGTTCTTC. Translating it yields CASSQGGLAAGSEQFF.

This chain links TRBV28 with TRBJ2-2; 10 positions agree with TRBD2. J was trimmed by 6 bases and V by 5 bases; bases with no gene match: 6. Germline V gives CDR1 MDHEN, CDR2 SYDVKM. The CDR3 length is 15 residues. CDR3 nucleotide sequence: TGTGCCAGCAGTCTTAGCGGGAGGAATGCCGGGGAGCTGTTTTTT. The encoded protein is CASSLSGRNAGELFF.

The genes are TRBV2 and TRBJ2-1; D is undetermined. The V gene's germline CDR1 is SNHLY and CDR2 FYNNEI. The CDR3 is 15 residues long. Between the trimmed V and J ends, which lost 4 bases and 2 bases, there was a span of 12 bases. This chain's CDR3 is CASSVRRVAYNEQFF. For the CDR3, the DNA is TGTGCCAGCAGTGTGCGGAGAGTTGCCTACAATGAGCAGTTCTTC.

The CDR3 sequence: CASSLDSPSYGYTF. The CDR3 DNA sequence: TGTGCCAGTAGTTTGGACAGCCCTAGCTATGGCTACACCTTC. The genes are TRBV19 and TRBJ1-2, with D possibly being TRBD1 (6 bases). The CDR3 sequence is 14 residues long. Trimming stripped 5 bases from V and 4 bases from J, with 14 bases between. The germline gives CDR1 LNHDA, CDR2 SQIVND (reference sequence).

V gene TRBV5-1 combines with J gene TRBJ2-7; 10 bases align to TRBD2. This CDR3 has 18 residues. Germline-derived CDR1 and CDR2 are SGHRS and YFSETQ. Trimming cost V 1 base and J 3 bases; bases outside gene matches: 13. CDR3 in amino acids: CASSLKSQREGLGYEQYF. The CDR3 nucleotides are TGCGCCAGCAGCTTGAAGAGCCAGCGGGAGGGCCTCGGCTACGAGCAGTACTTC.